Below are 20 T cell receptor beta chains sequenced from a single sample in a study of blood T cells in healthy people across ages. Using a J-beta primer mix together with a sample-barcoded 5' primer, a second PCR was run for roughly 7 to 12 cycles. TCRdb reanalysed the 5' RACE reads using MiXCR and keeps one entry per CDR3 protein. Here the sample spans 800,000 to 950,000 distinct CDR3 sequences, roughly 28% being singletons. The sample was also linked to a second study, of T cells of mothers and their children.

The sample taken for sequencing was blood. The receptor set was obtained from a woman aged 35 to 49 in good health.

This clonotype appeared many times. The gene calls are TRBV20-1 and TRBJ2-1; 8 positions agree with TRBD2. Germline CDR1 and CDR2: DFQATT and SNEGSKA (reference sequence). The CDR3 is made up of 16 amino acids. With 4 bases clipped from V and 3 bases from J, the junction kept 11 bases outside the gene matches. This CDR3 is CSAILPGGILYNEQFF. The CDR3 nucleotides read TGCAGTGCTATATTGCCGGGGGGGATCCTCTACAATGAGCAGTTCTTC.

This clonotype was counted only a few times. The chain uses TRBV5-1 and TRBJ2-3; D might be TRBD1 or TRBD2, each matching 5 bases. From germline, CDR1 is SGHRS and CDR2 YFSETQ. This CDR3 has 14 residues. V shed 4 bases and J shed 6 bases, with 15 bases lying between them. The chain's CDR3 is CASSAGDGGDTQYF. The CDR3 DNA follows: TGCGCCAGCAGCGCTGGGGACGGCGGGGATACGCAGTATTTT.

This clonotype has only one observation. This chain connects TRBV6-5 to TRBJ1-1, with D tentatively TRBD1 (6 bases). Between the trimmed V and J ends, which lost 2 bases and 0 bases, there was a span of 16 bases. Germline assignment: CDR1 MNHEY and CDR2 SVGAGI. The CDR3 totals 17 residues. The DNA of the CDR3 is TGTGCCAGCAGTTACGCCCTATGGGGGGGCATGAACACTGAAGCTTTCTTT. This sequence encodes CASSYALWGGMNTEAFF.

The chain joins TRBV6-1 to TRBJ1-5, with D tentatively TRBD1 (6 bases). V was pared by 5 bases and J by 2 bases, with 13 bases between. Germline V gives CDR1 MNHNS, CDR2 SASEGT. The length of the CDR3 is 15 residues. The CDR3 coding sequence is TGTGCCAGCAGTTCACAGGGAAATGGCAATCAGCCCCAGCATTTT. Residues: CASSSQGNGNQPQHF.

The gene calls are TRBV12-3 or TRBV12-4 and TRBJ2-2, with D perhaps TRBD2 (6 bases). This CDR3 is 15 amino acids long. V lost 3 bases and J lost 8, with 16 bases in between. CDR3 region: CASSLSSGLAGELFF. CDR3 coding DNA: TGTGCCAGCAGTTTGAGTAGCGGCCTGGCGGGGGAGCTGTTTTTT.

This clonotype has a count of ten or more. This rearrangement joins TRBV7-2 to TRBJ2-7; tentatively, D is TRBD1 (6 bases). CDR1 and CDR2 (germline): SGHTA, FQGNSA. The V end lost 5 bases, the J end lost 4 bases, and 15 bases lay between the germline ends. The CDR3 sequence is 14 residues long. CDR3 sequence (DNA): TGTGCCAGCAGCGCAACAGGGAGACGGTACGAGCAGTACTTC. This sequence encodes CASSATGRRYEQYF. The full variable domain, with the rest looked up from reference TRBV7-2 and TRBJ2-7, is GAGVSQSPSNKVTEKGKDVELRCDPISGHTALYWYRQSLGQGLEFLIYFQGNSAPDKSGLPSDRFSAERTGGSVSTLTIQRTQQEDSAVYLCASSATGRRYEQYFGPGTRLTVT.

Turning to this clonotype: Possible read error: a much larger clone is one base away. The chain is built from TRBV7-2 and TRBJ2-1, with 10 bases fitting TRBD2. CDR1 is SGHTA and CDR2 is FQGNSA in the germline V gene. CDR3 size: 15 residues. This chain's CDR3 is CASSESGGAYSEQFF. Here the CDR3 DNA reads TGTGCCAGCAGCGAAAGCGGGGGGGCCTACAGTGAGCAGTTCTTC.

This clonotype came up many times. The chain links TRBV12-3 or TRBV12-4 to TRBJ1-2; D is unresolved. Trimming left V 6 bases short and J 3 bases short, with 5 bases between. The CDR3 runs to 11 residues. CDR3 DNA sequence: TGTGCCAGCAGATCTGACTATGGCTACACCTTC. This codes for CASRSDYGYTF.

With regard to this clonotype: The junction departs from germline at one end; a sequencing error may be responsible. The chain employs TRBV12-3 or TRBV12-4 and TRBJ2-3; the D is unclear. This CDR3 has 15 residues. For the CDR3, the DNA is TGTGCCAGCAGTTTCCCAGGCGGCTTAACAGATGCGCAGTATTTT. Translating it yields CASSFPGGLTDAQYF.

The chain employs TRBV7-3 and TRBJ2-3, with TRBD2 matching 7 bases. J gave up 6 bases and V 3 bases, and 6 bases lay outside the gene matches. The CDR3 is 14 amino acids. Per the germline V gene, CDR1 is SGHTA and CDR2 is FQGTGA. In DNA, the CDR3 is TGTGCCAGCAGCTTTTCAGGGACTATGGATACGCAGTATTTT. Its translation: CASSFSGTMDTQYF.

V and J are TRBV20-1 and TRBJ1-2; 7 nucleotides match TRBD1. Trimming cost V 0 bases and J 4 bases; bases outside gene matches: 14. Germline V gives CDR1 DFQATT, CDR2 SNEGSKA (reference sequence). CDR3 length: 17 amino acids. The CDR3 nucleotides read TGCAGTGCTAGAGATAGAGGGGGCGAGGTTTTCAGCTATGGCTACACCTTC. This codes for CSARDRGGEVFSYGYTF.

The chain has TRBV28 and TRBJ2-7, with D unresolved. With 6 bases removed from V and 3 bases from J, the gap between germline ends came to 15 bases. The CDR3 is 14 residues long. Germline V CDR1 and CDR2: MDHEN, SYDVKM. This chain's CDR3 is CASSSRLWIYEQYF. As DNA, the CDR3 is TGTGCCAGCAGCTCCCGCCTGTGGATCTACGAGCAGTACTTC.

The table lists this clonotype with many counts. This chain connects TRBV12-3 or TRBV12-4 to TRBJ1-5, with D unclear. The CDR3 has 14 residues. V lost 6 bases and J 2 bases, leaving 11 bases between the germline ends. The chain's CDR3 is CASSLGQRNQPQHF. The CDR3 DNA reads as TGTGCCAGCAGCTTGGGTCAGCGCAATCAGCCCCAGCATTTT.

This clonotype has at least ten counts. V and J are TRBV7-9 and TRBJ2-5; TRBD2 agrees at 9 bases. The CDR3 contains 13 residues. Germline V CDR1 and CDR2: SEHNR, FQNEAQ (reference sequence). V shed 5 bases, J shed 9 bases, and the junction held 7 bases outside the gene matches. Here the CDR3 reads CASSTSSGGAQYF. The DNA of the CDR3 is TGTGCCAGCAGCACAAGTAGCGGGGGCGCCCAGTACTTC.

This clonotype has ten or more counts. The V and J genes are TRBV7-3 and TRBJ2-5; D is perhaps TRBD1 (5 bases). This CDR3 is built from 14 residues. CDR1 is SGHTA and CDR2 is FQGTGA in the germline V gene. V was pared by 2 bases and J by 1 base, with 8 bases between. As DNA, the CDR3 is TGTGCCAGCAGCTTATCAGGGCCCCAAGAGACCCAGTACTTC. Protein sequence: CASSLSGPQETQYF.

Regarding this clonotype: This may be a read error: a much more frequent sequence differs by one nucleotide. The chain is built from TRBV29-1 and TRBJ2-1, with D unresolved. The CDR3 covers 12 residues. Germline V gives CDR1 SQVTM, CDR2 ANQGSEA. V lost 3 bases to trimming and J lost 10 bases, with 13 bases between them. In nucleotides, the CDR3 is TGCAGCGTTGATGCCAGTCCCCACGAGCAGTTCTTC. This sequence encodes CSVDASPHEQFF.

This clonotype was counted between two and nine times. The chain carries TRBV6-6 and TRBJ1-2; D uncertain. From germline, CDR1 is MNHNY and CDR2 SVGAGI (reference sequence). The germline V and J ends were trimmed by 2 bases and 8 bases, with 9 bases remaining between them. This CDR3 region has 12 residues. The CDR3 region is CASSYDGGGYTF. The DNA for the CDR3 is TGTGCCAGCAGTTACGACGGAGGCGGCTACACCTTC.

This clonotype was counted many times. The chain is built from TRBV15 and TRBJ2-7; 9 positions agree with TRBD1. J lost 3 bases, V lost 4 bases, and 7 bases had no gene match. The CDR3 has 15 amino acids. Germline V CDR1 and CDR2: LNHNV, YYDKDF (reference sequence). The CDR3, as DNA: TGTGCCACCAGCATGGACAGGGGCAAATTCTACGAGCAGTACTTC. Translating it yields CATSMDRGKFYEQYF.

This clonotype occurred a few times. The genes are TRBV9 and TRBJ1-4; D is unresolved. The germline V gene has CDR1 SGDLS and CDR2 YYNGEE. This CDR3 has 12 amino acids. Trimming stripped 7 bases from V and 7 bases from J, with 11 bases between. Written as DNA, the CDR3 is TGTGCCAGCGGGAATCTGGGTGAAAAACTGTTTTTT. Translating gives CASGNLGEKLFF.

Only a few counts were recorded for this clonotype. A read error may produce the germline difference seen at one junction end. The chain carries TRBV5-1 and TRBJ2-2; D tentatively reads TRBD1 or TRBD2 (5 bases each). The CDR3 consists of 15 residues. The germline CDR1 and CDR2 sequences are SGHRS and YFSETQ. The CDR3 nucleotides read TGCGCCAGCAGCTACAACGACAGAGCCACCGGGGAGCGGTTTTTT. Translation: CASSYNDRATGERFF.